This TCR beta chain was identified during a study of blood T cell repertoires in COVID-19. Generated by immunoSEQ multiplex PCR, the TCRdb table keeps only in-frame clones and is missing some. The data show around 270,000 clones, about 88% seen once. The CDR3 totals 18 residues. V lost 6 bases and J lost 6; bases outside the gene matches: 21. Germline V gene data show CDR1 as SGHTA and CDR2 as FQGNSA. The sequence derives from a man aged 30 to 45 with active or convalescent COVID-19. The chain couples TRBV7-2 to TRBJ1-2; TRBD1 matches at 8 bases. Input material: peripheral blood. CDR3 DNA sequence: TGTGCCAGCAGTCAGGATGCCGTTTCCCAGGGGGCGGTAAATGGCTACACCTTC. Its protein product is CASSQDAVSQGAVNGYTF. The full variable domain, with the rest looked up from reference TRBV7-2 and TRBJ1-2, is GAGVSQSPSNKVTEKGKDVELRCDPISGHTALYWYRQSLGQGLEFLIYFQGNSAPDKSGLPSDRFSAERTGGSVSTLTIQRTQQEDSAVYLCASSQDAVSQGAVNGYTFGSGTRLTVV.